This entry lists 2 T cell receptor beta chains sequenced from one sample in a study of blood T cell repertoires in COVID-19. The method was immunoSEQ multiplex PCR; TCRdb's version includes in-frame clones alone and lacks a portion of them. Here the sample spans about 130,000 clones, around 89% being singletons. The sample comprised peripheral blood. The origin of the receptors is a man in his fifties or sixties with acute or convalescent COVID-19.

V usage is TRBV2 and J usage is TRBJ1-1, with a possible D match to TRBD1 (5 bases). CDR3 length equals 11 residues. The V gene's germline CDR1 is SNHLY and CDR2 FYNNEI. Trimming cost V 8 bases and J 3 bases, with 7 bases left between them. Written as DNA, the CDR3 is TGTGCCAGCGGGGGGGACACTGAAGCTTTCTTT. This translates into CASGGDTEAFF.

The V and J genes are TRBV10-3 and TRBJ1-5, with 10 bases identical to TRBD1. CDR3 length: 16 residues. Trimming removed 9 bases from V and 2 bases from J; junction bases left unmatched: 10. CDR1 is ENHRY, CDR2 SYGVKD, per germline. CDR3 coding DNA: TGTGCCATAGGAGCCGGGGACAGGGGTGGCAATCAGCCCCAGCATTTT. Encoded protein: CAIGAGDRGGNQPQHF.